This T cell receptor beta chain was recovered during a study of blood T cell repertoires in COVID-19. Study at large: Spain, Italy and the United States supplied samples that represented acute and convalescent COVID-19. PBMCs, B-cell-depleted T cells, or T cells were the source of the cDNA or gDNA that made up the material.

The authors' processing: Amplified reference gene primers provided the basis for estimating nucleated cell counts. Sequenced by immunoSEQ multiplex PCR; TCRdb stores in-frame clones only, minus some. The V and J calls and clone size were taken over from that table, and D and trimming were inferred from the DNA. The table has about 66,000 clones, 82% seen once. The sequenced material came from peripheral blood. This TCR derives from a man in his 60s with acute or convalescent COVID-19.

CDR3 sequence reads: CASSPPGQANNEQFF. The CDR3 bases are TGTGCCAGCTCACCGCCCGGACAGGCAAACAATGAGCAGTTCTTC. This chain uses TRBV18 with TRBJ2-1; 7 bases line up with TRBD1. The V gene's germline CDR1 is KGHSH and CDR2 LQKENI. Unmatched junction bases numbered 7, after V lost 3 bases and J lost 5 bases. This CDR3 is 15 amino acids long.